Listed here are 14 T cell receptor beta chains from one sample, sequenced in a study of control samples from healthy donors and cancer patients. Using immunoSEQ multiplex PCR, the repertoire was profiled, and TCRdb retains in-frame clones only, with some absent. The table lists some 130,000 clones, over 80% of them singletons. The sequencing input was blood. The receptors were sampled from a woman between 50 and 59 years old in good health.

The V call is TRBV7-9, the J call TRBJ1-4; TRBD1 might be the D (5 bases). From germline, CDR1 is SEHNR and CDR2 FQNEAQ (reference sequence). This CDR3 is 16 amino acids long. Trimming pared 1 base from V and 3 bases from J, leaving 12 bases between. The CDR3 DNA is TGTGCCAGCAGCTTAGGTTCACAAGGGGCTAATGAAAAACTGTTTTTT. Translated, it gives CASSLGSQGANEKLFF.

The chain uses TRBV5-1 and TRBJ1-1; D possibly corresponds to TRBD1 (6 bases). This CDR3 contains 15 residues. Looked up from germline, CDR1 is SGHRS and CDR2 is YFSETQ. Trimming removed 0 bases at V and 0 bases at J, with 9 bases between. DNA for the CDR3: TGCGCCAGCAGCTTGGAGGGGGTGGTGAACACTGAAGCTTTCTTT. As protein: CASSLEGVVNTEAFF.

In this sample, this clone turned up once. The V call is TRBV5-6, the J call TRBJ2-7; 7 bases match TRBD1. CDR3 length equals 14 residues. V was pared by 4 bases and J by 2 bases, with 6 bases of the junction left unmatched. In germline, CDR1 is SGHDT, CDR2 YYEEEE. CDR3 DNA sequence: TGTGCCAGCAGCCTGGAGGACAGGACCTACGAGCAGTACTTC. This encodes CASSLEDRTYEQYF.

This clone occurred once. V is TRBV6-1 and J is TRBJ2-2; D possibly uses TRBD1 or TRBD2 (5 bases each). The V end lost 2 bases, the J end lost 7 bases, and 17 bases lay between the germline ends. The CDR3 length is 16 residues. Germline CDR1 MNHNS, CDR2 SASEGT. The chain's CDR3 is CASSETDGAWDGELFF. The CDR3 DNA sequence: TGTGCCAGCAGTGAAACGGACGGGGCCTGGGACGGGGAGCTGTTTTTT.

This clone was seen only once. Here the CDR3 reads CASSYDRDTEAFF. DNA for the CDR3: TGTGCCAGCAGTTACGACAGGGACACTGAAGCTTTCTTT. The rearrangement joins TRBV6-5 to TRBJ1-1; 7 bases match TRBD1. The CDR3 sequence is 13 residues long. With V trimmed by 2 bases and J by 3 bases, 0 bases remained unmatched. Germline V CDR1 and CDR2: MNHEY, SVGAGI.

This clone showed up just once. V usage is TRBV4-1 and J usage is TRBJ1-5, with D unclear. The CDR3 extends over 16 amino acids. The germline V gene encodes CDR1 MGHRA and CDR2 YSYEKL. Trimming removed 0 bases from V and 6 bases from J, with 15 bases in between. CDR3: CASSQEDGPLGQPQHF. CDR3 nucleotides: TGCGCCAGCAGCCAAGAGGACGGGCCCTTAGGTCAGCCCCAGCATTTT.

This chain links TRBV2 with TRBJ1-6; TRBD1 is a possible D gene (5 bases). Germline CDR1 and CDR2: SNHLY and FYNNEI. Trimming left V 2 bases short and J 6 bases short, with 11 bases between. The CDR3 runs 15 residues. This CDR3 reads CASSEYRGGNSPLHF. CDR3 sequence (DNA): TGTGCCAGCAGTGAATATCGGGGCGGTAATTCACCCCTCCACTTT.

In DNA, the CDR3 is TGTGCCAGCAGTGAATTGGGGCCACGGAGTGAAGCTTTCTTT. It yields the protein CASSELGPRSEAFF. The J gene is TRBJ1-1, the V gene TRBV6-1; D perhaps matches TRBD1 (5 bases). Germline V gene sequence: CDR1 MNHNS, CDR2 SASEGT. The CDR3 runs 14 residues. V lost 2 bases, J lost 7 bases, and 14 bases lay in between.

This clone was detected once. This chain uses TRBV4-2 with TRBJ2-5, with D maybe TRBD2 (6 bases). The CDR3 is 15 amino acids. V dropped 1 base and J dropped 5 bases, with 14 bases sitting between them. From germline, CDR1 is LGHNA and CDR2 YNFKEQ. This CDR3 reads CASSQGRGAGETQYF. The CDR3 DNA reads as TGTGCCAGCAGCCAAGGTCGAGGTGCGGGGGAGACCCAGTACTTC.

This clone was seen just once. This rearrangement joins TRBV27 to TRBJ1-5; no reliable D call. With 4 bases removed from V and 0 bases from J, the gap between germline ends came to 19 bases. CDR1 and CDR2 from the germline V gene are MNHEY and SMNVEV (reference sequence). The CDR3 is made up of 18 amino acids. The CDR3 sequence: CASSSTSPAAYSNQPQHF. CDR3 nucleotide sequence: TGTGCCAGCAGTTCCACCTCCCCGGCAGCTTATAGCAATCAGCCCCAGCATTTT.

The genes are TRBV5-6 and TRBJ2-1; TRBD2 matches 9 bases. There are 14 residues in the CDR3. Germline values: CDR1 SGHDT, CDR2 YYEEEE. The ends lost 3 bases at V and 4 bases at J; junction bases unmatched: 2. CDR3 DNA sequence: TGTGCCAGCAGCTACCTAGCGGGATACAATGAGCAGTTCTTC. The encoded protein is CASSYLAGYNEQFF. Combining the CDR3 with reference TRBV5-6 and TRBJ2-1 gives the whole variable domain DAGVTQSPTHLIKTRGQQVTLRCSPKSGHDTVSWYQQALGQGPQFIFQYYEEEERQRGNFPDRFSGHQFPNYSSELNVNALLLGDSALYLCASSYLAGYNEQFFGPGTRLTVL.

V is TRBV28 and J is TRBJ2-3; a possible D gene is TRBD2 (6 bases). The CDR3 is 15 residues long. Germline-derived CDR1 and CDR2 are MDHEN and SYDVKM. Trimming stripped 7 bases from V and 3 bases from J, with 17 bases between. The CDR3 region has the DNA TGTGCCAGCAACTTGCCCCGCGGGAAGACAGATACGCAGTATTTT. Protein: CASNLPRGKTDTQYF.

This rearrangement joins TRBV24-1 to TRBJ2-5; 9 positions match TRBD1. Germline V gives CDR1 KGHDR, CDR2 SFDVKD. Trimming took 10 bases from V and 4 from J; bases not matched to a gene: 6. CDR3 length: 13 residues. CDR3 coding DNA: TGTGCCACGAGGGACAGGGACCTAGAGACCCAGTACTTC. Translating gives CATRDRDLETQYF.

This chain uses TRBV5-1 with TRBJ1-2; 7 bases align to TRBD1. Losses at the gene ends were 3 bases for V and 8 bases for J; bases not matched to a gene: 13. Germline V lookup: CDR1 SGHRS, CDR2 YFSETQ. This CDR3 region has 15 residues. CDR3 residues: CASSSGGATGSGYTF. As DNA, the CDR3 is TGCGCCAGCAGCTCAGGGGGGGCCACCGGATCGGGCTACACCTTC. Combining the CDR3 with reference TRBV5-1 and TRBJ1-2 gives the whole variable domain KAGVTQTPRYLIKTRGQQVTLSCSPISGHRSVSWYQQTPGQGLQFLFEYFSETQRNKGNFPGRFSGRQFSNSRSEMNVSTLELGDSALYLCASSSGGATGSGYTFGSGTRLTVV.